Shown below are 13 T cell receptor beta chains from a single sample sequenced in a study of neurological immune-mediated disorders. TCRdb re-called the 5' RACE reads through MiXCR, storing one row per CDR3 protein. The table shows around 31,000 distinct CDR3 sequences, with less than 5% occurring only once. Sequenced input: CD4+ T cells from blood. All receptors derive from a woman in her 40s in good health.

This clonotype came up many times. This chain connects TRBV29-1 to TRBJ1-1, with no clear D. The CDR3 contains 14 residues. From germline, CDR1 is SQVTM and CDR2 ANQGSEA. The V end was cut by 1 base, the J end by 1 base, with 10 bases between. The CDR3 coding sequence is TGCAGCGTTGAAGTTCGGCAGCAGAACACTGAAGCTTTCTTT. Encoded protein: CSVEVRQQNTEAFF.

The V call is TRBV30, the J call TRBJ1-6; D uncertain. The V gene lost 4 bases and the J gene lost 7 bases, with 8 bases spanning the gap. Germline assignment: CDR1 GTSNPN and CDR2 SVGIG (reference sequence). The CDR3 has 12 amino acids. CDR3 in DNA: TGTGCCTGGACTCTTCTGAATTCACCCCTCCACTTT. It is translated as CAWTLLNSPLHF.

In its sample, this clonotype was seen many times. V is TRBV11-2 and J is TRBJ2-1, with D perhaps being TRBD1 or TRBD2 (5 bases each). The CDR3 totals 16 residues. The germline V gene encodes CDR1 SGHAT and CDR2 FQNNGV. With 2 bases removed from V and 4 bases from J, the gap between germline ends came to 15 bases. DNA for the CDR3: TGTGCCAGCAGCTTAAACCGGGGCCCGTCGTACAATGAGCAGTTCTTC. Protein sequence: CASSLNRGPSYNEQFF.

This clonotype was counted many times. This sequence joins TRBV5-1 and TRBJ1-1, with D perhaps matching TRBD1 (5 bases). The germline V and J ends were trimmed by 4 bases and 1 base, with 17 bases remaining between them. This CDR3 has 16 residues. CDR1 is SGHRS, CDR2 YFSETQ, per germline. For the CDR3, the DNA is TGCGCCAGCAGCACCCCAGGGCCAAATTCGAACACTGAAGCTTTCTTT. This encodes CASSTPGPNSNTEAFF.

This clonotype was seen more than once but under ten times. The V call is TRBV5-1, the J call TRBJ2-7; 10 bases line up with TRBD1. This CDR3 contains 14 residues. In germline, CDR1 is SGHRS, CDR2 YFSETQ. The V segment lost 5 bases and the J segment 2 bases; nucleotides outside the gene matches: 4. This chain's CDR3 is CASRSGTGAYEQYF. In DNA, the CDR3 is TGCGCCAGCAGATCCGGGACAGGGGCCTACGAGCAGTACTTC.

This clonotype was observed at least ten times. The chain has TRBV12-3 or TRBV12-4 and TRBJ1-3; D remains ambiguous. V lost 8 bases and J lost 0, with 8 bases in between. The CDR3 covers 13 residues. The CDR3 sequence: CASARDSGNTIYF. CDR3 bases: TGTGCCAGCGCCCGGGACTCTGGAAACACCATATATTTT.

A note on this clonotype: This may be a read error, as it is one base from a much larger clone. The chain has TRBV5-1 and TRBJ2-1, with a tentative D call TRBD1 (5 bases). The CDR3 is 11 amino acids. V was trimmed by 4 bases and J by 13 bases, leaving 12 bases between them. CDR1 is SGHRS, CDR2 YFSETQ, per germline. CDR3 in DNA: TGCGCCAGCAGCGCTGACAGCGATCAGTTCTTC. This gives the protein CASSADSDQFF.

This clonotype was detected many times. This chain connects TRBV5-1 to TRBJ2-5; D unresolved. V lost 5 bases and J 2 bases, leaving 10 bases between the germline ends. This CDR3 spans 13 amino acids. Germline CDR1 and CDR2: SGHRS and YFSETQ. CDR3 sequence reads: CASRPDTQETQYF. The CDR3 coding sequence is TGCGCCAGCAGACCCGACACTCAAGAGACCCAGTACTTC.

There are many counts of this clonotype. V gene TRBV21-1 combines with J gene TRBJ2-1; no DNA check was done on the table's D call, TRBD1. TRBV21-1 is termed a pseudogene. CDR3 length: 19 amino acids. CDR3 in amino acids: CASSTKNPAGTAGLNEQFF. CDR3 DNA: TGTGCCAGCAGCACCAAAAACCCCGCCGGGACGGCGGGGCTCAATGAGCAGTTCTTC.

This clonotype was seen at least ten times. The V and J genes are TRBV12-3 or TRBV12-4 and TRBJ1-3, with D perhaps matching TRBD1 (6 bases). There are 14 residues in the CDR3. Trimming shortened V by 5 bases and J by 0 bases, and 8 bases separated the two germline ends. CDR3 residues: CASSMDSSGNTIYF. CDR3 coding DNA: TGTGCCAGCAGTATGGACAGCTCTGGAAACACCATATATTTT.

This clonotype was recorded many times. The rearrangement links TRBV4-1 to TRBJ2-7; 8 bases align to TRBD2. The J segment lost 2 bases and the V segment lost 2 bases, leaving 8 bases of the junction unmatched. Germline V gene data show CDR1 as MGHRA and CDR2 as YSYEKL. The CDR3 length is 16 residues. The CDR3 region has the DNA TGCGCCAGCAGCCAACCCACTAGCGGATCTCCCTACGAGCAGTACTTC. Amino acid sequence: CASSQPTSGSPYEQYF.

This clonotype was counted at least ten times. CDR3 loop: CSARTENGYEQYF. CDR3 sequence (DNA): TGCAGTGCTAGAACCGAAAACGGCTACGAGCAGTACTTC. The rearrangement joins TRBV20-1 to TRBJ2-7; D call uncertain. Germline V gene data show CDR1 as DFQATT and CDR2 as SNEGSKA (reference sequence). V was shortened by 2 bases and J by 3 bases, with 11 bases between the two germline ends. The CDR3 is 13 amino acids.

This clonotype was seen at least ten times. The chain links TRBV5-1 to TRBJ1-1; no definite D call. The length of the CDR3 is 14 residues. Trimming left V 0 bases short and J 0 bases short, with 6 bases between. Germline lookup yields CDR1 SGHRS and CDR2 YFSETQ. Here the CDR3 reads CASSLDGMNTEAFF. CDR3 bases: TGCGCCAGCAGCTTGGACGGCATGAACACTGAAGCTTTCTTT.